These 7 T cell receptor beta chains share one sample of origin, sequenced in a study of shared clonotypes between healthy human individuals. Method: immunoSEQ multiplex PCR; TCRdb's copy keeps in-frame clones and lacks some. The table lists approximately 2.5 million clones, about 92% of them singletons. The sequencing sample was made of naive CD4+ T cells sorted from blood. Subset meaning: CD45RA+ positively selected. All receptors derive from a man younger than 30 in good health.

The rearrangement links TRBV7-2 to TRBJ1-2; D call uncertain. This CDR3 contains 14 residues. V was pared by 2 bases and J by 6 bases, with 13 bases between. Germline CDR1 is SGHTA and CDR2 is FQGNSA. CDR3 DNA: TGTGCCAGCAGCTTAATGTGGGGTGAGGATGGCTACACCTTC. The encoded protein is CASSLMWGEDGYTF.

J is TRBJ1-4 and V is TRBV27; D gene uncertain. Germline V gives CDR1 MNHEY, CDR2 SMNVEV (reference sequence). The CDR3 loop spans 16 amino acids. V lost 2 bases and J lost 6, with 16 bases in between. CDR3 in DNA: TGTGCCAGCAGTTTACCCCGCAGAAGGGTGGATGAAAAACTGTTTTTT. Amino acids: CASSLPRRRVDEKLFF.

The V and J genes are TRBV1 and TRBJ2-5; TRBD2 is the table's D call and was not checked against the DNA. TRBV1 counts as a pseudogene. There are 12 residues in the CDR3. This chain's CDR3 is CTSSRGGGTQYF. The CDR3 DNA reads as TGCACCAGCAGCCGGGGGGGTGGGACCCAGTACTTC.

The rearrangement joins TRBV27 to TRBJ1-1, with TRBD1 as a possible D gene (5 bases). V lost 3 bases to trimming and J lost 3 bases, with 8 bases between them. The CDR3 covers 13 residues. Germline V gene lookup returns CDR1 MNHEY and CDR2 SMNVEV (reference sequence). CDR3 amino acids: CASSFGGYTEAFF. The CDR3 nucleotides are TGTGCCAGCAGTTTCGGGGGTTACACTGAAGCTTTCTTT.

The chain combines TRBV5-1 with TRBJ2-1, with D possibly TRBD1 on 6 matching bases. Germline CDR1 and CDR2: SGHRS and YFSETQ. CDR3 size: 15 residues. Trimming took 7 bases from V and 4 from J, leaving 18 bases between them. The CDR3 sequence: CASREPGHLYNEQFF. For the CDR3, the DNA is TGCGCCAGCCGCGAACCGGGACACTTATACAATGAGCAGTTCTTC.

The chain joins TRBV7-9 to TRBJ1-3; D not certain. Germline values: CDR1 SEHNR, CDR2 FQNEAQ (reference sequence). This CDR3 has 15 residues. Trimming cost V 0 bases and J 1 base, with 7 bases left between them. CDR3 DNA sequence: TGTGCCAGCAGCTTAGCGGCGGATTCTGGAAACACCATATATTTT. It translates to CASSLAADSGNTIYF.

The chain uses TRBV7-3 and TRBJ2-5; TRBD1 matches 9 bases. The CDR3 spans 14 residues. The V gene end was trimmed by 5 bases and the J gene end by 5 bases; junction bases not matched to a gene: 6. Germline V gives CDR1 SGHTA, CDR2 FQGTGA. The DNA of the CDR3 is TGTGCCAGCAGCCCGACAGGGGGTAGGGAGACCCAGTACTTC. This translates into CASSPTGGRETQYF.